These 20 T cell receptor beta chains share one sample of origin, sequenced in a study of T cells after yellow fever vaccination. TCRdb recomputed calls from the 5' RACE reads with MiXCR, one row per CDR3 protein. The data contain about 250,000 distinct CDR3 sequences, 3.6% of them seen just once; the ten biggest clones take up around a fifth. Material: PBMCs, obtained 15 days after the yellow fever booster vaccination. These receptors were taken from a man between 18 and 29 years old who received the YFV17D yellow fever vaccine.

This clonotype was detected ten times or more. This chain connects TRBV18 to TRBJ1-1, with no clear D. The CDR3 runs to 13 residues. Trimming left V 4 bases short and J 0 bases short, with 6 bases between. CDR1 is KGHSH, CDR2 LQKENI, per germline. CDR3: CASSLSMNTEAFF. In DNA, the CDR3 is TGTGCCAGCTCACTATCTATGAACACTGAAGCTTTCTTT.

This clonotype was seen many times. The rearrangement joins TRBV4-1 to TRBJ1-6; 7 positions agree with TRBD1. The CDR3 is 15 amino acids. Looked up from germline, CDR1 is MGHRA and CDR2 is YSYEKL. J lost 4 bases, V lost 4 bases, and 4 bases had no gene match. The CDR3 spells CASSPGQTYNSPLHF. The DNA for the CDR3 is TGCGCCAGCAGCCCGGGACAGACATATAATTCACCCCTCCACTTT.

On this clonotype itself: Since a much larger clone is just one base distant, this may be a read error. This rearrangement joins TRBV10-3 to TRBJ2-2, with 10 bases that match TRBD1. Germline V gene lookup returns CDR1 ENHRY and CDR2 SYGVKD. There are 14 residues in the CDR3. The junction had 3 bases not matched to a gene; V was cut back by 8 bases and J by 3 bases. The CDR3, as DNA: TGTGCCATCCGGGACAGGGGCGACACCGGGGAGCTGTTTTTT. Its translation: CAIRDRGDTGELFF.

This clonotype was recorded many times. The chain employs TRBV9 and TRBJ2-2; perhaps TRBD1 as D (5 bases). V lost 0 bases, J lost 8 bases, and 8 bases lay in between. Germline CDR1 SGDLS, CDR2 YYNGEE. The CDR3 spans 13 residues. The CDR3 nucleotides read TGTGCCAGCAGCGTAGGCAGGGAAGGGGAGCTGTTTTTT. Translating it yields CASSVGREGELFF.

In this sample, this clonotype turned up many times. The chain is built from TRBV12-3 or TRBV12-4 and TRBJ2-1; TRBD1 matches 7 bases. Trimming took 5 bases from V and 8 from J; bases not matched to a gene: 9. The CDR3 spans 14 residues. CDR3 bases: TGTGCCAGCAGTAGTCGCAGGGGGAGCGATGAGCAGTTCTTC. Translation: CASSSRRGSDEQFF.

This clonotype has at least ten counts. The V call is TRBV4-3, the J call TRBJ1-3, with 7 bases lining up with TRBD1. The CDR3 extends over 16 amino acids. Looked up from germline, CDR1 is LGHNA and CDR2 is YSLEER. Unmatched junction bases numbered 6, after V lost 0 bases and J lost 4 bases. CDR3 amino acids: CASSQDQTGRGNTIYF. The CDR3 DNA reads TGCGCCAGCAGCCAAGATCAGACAGGGCGAGGAAACACCATATATTTT.

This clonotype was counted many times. CDR3 amino acids: CASSEGTRGYSPLHF. CDR3 nucleotides: TGTGCCAGCAGTGAAGGGACCAGAGGCTATTCACCCCTCCACTTT. The J gene is TRBJ1-6, the V gene TRBV25-1; possibly TRBD1 for D (5 bases). The germline CDR1 and CDR2 sequences are MGHDK and SYGVNS. CDR3 length: 15 amino acids. The germline V and J ends were trimmed by 2 bases and 8 bases, with 13 bases remaining between them. Full variable domain (outside the CDR3, taken from reference TRBV25-1 and TRBJ1-6): EADIYQTPRYLVIGTGKKITLECSQTMGHDKMYWYQQDPGMELHLIHYSYGVNSTEKGDLSSESTVSRIRTEHFPLTLESARPSHTSQYLCASSEGTRGYSPLHFGNGTRLTVT.

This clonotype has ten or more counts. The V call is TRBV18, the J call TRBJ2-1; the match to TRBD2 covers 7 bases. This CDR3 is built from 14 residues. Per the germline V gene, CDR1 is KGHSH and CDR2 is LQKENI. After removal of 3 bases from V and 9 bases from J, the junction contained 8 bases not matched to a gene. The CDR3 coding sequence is TGTGCCAGCTCACCCGTCAGCGGGGAAGTTGAGCAGTTCTTC. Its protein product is CASSPVSGEVEQFF.

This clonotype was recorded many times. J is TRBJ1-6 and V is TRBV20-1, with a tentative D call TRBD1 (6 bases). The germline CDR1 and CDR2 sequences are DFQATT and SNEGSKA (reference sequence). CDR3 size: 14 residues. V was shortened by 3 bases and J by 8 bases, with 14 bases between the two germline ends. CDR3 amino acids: CSARAPDSYSPLHF. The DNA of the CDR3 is TGCAGTGCTAGGGCCCCGGACAGCTATTCACCCCTCCACTTT.

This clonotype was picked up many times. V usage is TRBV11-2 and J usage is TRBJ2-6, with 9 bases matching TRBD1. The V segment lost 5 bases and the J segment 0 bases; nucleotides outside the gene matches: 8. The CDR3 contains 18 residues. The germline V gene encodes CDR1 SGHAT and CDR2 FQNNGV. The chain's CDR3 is CASSRRQGVISGANVLTF. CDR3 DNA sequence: TGTGCCAGCAGCCGTAGACAGGGGGTAATCTCTGGGGCCAACGTCCTGACTTTC.

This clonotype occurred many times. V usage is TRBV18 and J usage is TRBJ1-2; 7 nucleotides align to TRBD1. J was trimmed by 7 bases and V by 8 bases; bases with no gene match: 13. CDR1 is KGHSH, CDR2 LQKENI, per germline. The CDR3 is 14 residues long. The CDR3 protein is CASLGDSGPSGYTF. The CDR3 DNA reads TGTGCCAGCCTTGGGGACAGCGGTCCCTCTGGCTACACCTTC.

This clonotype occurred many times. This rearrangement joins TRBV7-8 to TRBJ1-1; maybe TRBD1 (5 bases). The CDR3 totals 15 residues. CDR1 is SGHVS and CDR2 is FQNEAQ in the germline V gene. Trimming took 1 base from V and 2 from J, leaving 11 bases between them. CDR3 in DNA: TGTGCCAGCAGCTTAGTTGGGACCGGCAACACTGAAGCTTTCTTT. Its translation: CASSLVGTGNTEAFF.

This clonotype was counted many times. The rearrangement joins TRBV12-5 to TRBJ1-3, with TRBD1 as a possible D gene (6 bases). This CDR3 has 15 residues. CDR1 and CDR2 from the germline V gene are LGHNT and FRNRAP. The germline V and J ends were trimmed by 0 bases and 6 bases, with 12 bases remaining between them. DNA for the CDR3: TGTGCTAGTGGTTTGGTAACATCAGGGGCAAACACCATATATTTT. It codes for CASGLVTSGANTIYF.

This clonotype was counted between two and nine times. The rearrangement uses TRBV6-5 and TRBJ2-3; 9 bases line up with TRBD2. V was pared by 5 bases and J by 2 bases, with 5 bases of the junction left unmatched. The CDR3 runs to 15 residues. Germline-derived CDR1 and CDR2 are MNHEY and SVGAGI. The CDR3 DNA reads TGTGCCAGCAGTCTCCTAGCGGGAAACACAGATACGCAGTATTTT. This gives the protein CASSLLAGNTDTQYF.

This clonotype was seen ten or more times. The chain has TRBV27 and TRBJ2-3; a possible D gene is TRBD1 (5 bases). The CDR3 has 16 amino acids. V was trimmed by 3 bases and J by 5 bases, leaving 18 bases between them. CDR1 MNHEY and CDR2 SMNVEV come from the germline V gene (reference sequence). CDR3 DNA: TGTGCCAGCAGTTTTCCCGGGCAGGGAAGGGGAGATACGCAGTATTTT. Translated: CASSFPGQGRGDTQYF.

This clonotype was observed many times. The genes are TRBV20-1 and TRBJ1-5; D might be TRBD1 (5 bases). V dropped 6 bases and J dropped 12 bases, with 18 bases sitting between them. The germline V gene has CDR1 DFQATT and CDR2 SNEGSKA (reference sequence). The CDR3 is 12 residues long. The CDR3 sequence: CSARGQNPSQHF. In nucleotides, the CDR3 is TGCAGTGCCCGCGGACAAAATCCCAGCCAGCATTTT.

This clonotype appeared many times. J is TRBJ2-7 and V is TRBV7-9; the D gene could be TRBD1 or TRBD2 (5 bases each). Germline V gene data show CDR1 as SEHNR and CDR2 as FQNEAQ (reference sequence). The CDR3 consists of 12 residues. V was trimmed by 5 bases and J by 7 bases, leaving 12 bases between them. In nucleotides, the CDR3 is TGTGCCAGCAGCGGGGACGCCAGAGAGCAGTACTTC. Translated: CASSGDAREQYF.

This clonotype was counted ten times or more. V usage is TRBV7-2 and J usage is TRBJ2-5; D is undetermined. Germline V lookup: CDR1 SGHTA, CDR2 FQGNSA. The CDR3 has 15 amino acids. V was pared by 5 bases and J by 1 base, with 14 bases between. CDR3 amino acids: CASSPGWRFQETQYF. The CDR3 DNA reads TGTGCCAGCAGCCCGGGCTGGCGGTTCCAAGAGACCCAGTACTTC.

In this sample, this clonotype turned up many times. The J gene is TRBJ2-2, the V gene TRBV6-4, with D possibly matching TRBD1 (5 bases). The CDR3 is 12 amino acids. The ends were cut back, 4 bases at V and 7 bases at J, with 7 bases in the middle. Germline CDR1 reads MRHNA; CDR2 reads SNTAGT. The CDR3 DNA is TGTGCCAGCAGTGGTCAGGGCGGGGAGCTGTTTTTT. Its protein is CASSGQGGELFF.

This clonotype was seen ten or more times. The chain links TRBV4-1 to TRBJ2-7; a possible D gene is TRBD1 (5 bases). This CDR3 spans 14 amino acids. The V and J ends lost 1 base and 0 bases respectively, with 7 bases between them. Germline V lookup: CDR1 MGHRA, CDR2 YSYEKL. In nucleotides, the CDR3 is TGCGCCAGCAGCCAAGGACAGAGCTCCTACGAGCAGTACTTC. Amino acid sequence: CASSQGQSSYEQYF.